This T cell receptor (beta chain) was retrieved from a study of cytomegalovirus exposure and HLA in healthy donors. The V and J ends lost 8 bases and 0 bases, in that order; junction bases with no gene match: 6. Per the germline V gene, CDR1 is LNHDA and CDR2 is SQIVND (reference sequence). The CDR3 has 15 amino acids. PCR used 60 Vbeta primers and 13 Jbeta primers. Some clones are missing from TCRdb's copy, which holds only in-frame ones; the method was immunoSEQ multiplex PCR. The sample holds some 98,000 clones, 76% seen once. Sequenced: PBMCs. The clonotype was recovered from a middle-aged man in good health and CMV-seronegative. This sequence joins TRBV19 and TRBJ2-2; 7 positions match TRBD1. For the CDR3, the DNA is TGTGCCAGTTGTCCCGGGACAGCGAACACCGGGGAGCTGTTTTTT. It is translated as CASCPGTANTGELFF. The full variable domain, completed using reference TRBV19 and TRBJ2-2, is DGGITQSPKYLFRKEGQNVTLSCEQNLNHDAMYWYRQDPGQGLRLIYYSQIVNDFQKGDIAEGYSVSREKKESFPLTVTSAQKNPTAFYLCASCPGTANTGELFFGEGSRLTVL.